A selection of T cell receptor beta chains follows, all from one sample in a study of blood T cell repertoires in COVID-19. Clones were sequenced by immunoSEQ multiplex PCR, and TCRdb holds only the in-frame ones, with some missing. The data show approximately 240,000 clones, with more than 80% seen just once and over 1% held by the top ten. Sequencing input: peripheral blood. The source is a woman aged 25 to 39 with COVID-19, enrolled during active disease. Each CDR3 is given with its conserved first and last residue. A D gene is named only where the DNA matches it firmly. Rows give clone size only sometimes, using once, few, many, or a class for an expanded clone.

.	TRBV7-9	TRBJ2-7	TRBD1	TGTGCCAGCAGCTCAACAGGGGCAGGGGTAAGGGACTACGAGCAGTACTTC	CASSSTGAGVRDYEQYF
.	TRBV7-2	TRBJ2-5	.	TGTGCCAGCAGCTTAGCCCCCGGACGAGGGGAGACCCAGTACTTC	CASSLAPGRGETQYF
.	TRBV6-2/TRBV6-3	TRBJ1-2	.	TGTGCCAGCAGTAAGGAACAGGGAACTAACTATGGCTACACCTTC	CASSKEQGTNYGYTF
.	TRBV28	TRBJ1-3	.	TGTGCCAGCAGTTTACCGACAGGCAATGGAAACACCATATATTTT	CASSLPTGNGNTIYF
.	TRBV12-5	TRBJ2-7	.	TGTGCTAGTGGTTCCCGGGACATACACGAGCAGTACTTC	CASGSRDIHEQYF
.	TRBV13	TRBJ2-7	TRBD1	TGTGCCAGCAGCACCCAGATGAGGGGGCGGGACGAGCAGTACTTC	CASSTQMRGRDEQYF
.	TRBV20-1	TRBJ1-2	.	TGCAGTGGGACAGCTTATGGCTACACCTTC	CSGTAYGYTF
.	TRBV5-4	TRBJ2-5	.	TGTGCCAGCAGTAAGGGGCTAGAAGAGACCCAGTACTTC	CASSKGLEETQYF
.	TRBV28	TRBJ1-2	.	TGTGCCAGCACTTCGGGAGGAGTTTATGGCTACACCTTC	CASTSGGVYGYTF
.	TRBV3-1/TRBV3-2	TRBJ1-1	.	TGTGCCAGCAGCCAATTTGACACCTACACTGAAGCTTTCTTT	CASSQFDTYTEAFF
.	TRBV9	TRBJ1-6	TRBD1	TGTGCCAGCAGCTCGGGACAGGGAGGAAATTCACCCCTCCACTTT	CASSSGQGGNSPLHF
.	TRBV12-5	TRBJ1-1	.	TGTGCTAGTGGCGATCCACAGGGCGTGAACACTGAAGCTTTCTTT	CASGDPQGVNTEAFF
.	TRBV4-3	TRBJ2-7	.	TGCGCCAGCAGCCAAGAGGCAGGGCTCGAGCAGTACTTC	CASSQEAGLEQYF
.	TRBV27	TRBJ1-5	.	TGTGCCAGCAGTCCAGGGATTACGGGCAATCAGCCCCAGCATTTT	CASSPGITGNQPQHF
.	TRBV12-3/TRBV12-4	TRBJ2-1	TRBD2	TGTGCCAGCAGTTTAGAGGGGAGGGGTGAGCAGTTCTTC	CASSLEGRGEQFF
.	TRBV7-3	TRBJ1-2	TRBD1	TGTGCCAGCAGCCCGGGGACAGGGAGAATGAGCTACACCTTC	CASSPGTGRMSYTF
.	TRBV12-3/TRBV12-4	TRBJ1-2	.	TGTGCCAGCAGTTTCGGGGGGTATGGCTACACCTTC	CASSFGGYGYTF
.	TRBV10-2	TRBJ1-2	TRBD1	TGCGCCAGCAGTGAGACGGAACAGGGGAACTATGGCTACACCTTC	CASSETEQGNYGYTF
.	TRBV4-1	TRBJ2-3	.	TGCGCCAGCAGCCGACGGGACAAAAGCACAGATACGCAGTATTTT	CASSRRDKSTDTQYF
once	TRBV10-3	TRBJ2-1	TRBD2	TGTGCCATCAGTGTCGGGACTAGCGCAAACAATGAGCAGTTCTTC	CAISVGTSANNEQFF
.	TRBV28	TRBJ2-6	.	TGTGCCAGCAGTTTCAGCTCTGGGGCCAACGTCCTGACTTTC	CASSFSSGANVLTF
.	TRBV6-2/TRBV6-3	TRBJ1-5	TRBD1	TGTGCCAGCAGCTATTATCCGGACAGGGTCAGCAATCAGCCCCAGCATTTT	CASSYYPDRVSNQPQHF
.	TRBV19	TRBJ2-1	TRBD2	TGTGCCAGTAGTATCGGCGGGAGCAGGCAGTTCTTC	CASSIGGSRQFF
few	TRBV6-5	TRBJ1-1	.	TGTGCCAGCAGTTACGGGGCCCTGAACACTGAAGCTTTCTTT	CASSYGALNTEAFF
.	TRBV7-9	TRBJ2-1	.	TGTGCCAGCAGCTTAGCGCGATGGAGTGAGCAGTTCTTC	CASSLARWSEQFF
.	TRBV15	TRBJ1-2	.	TGTGCCACCAGCAGAGACCCGACTGCCCCTGGGGGCTACACCTTC	CATSRDPTAPGGYTF
.	TRBV19	TRBJ2-5	.	TGTGCCAGCACCTCGGGACACACCGGGACCCAGTACTTC	CASTSGHTGTQYF
.	TRBV2	TRBJ2-2	TRBD2	TGTGCCAGCAAATCTAGCGGGGTCAGTCCCGGGGAGCTGTTTTTT	CASKSSGVSPGELFF
.	TRBV12-3/TRBV12-4	TRBJ2-6	.	TGTGCCAGCAGTACTAACGTCCTGACTTTC	CASSTNVLTF
.	TRBV30	TRBJ1-6	TRBD1	TGTGCCTGGAACGACCGGACAGGGAATTCACCCCTCCACTTT	CAWNDRTGNSPLHF
once	TRBV7-2	TRBJ1-2	.	TGTGCCAGCAGCTTTCCCGGGACACGAAACTATGGCTACACCTTC	CASSFPGTRNYGYTF
once	TRBV25-1	TRBJ2-5	TRBD2	TGTGCCAGCAGTCTAGCGGGGGCCCAAGAGACCCAGTACTTC	CASSLAGAQETQYF
.	TRBV5-5	TRBJ2-2	.	TGTGCCAGCAGATTGAAAAATCAGCGGGCCAGATTTACCGGGGAGCTGTTTTTT	CASRLKNQRARFTGELFF
.	TRBV5-4	TRBJ2-6	.	TGTGCCAGCAGCTTGCCAGGCTCTGGGGCCAACGTCCTGACTTTC	CASSLPGSGANVLTF
.	TRBV1	TRBJ1-5	.	TGCACCAGCAGCCTCCTTAGACAGGGGGGATCCCTCAATCAGCCCCAGCATTTT	CTSSLLRQGGSLNQPQHF
.	TRBV4-1	TRBJ1-5	TRBD1	TGCGCCAGCAGCCTCAGGCAGGGGGCAAGCAATCAGCCCCAGCATTTT	CASSLRQGASNQPQHF
.	TRBV13	TRBJ2-1	TRBD2	TGTGCCACCCTACGTCGGGCTAGCGGGGCAGGGTTGTTAAATGAGCAGTTCTTC	CATLRRASGAGLLNEQFF
.	TRBV30	TRBJ2-5	TRBD2	TGTGCCTGGAGTATTCTATTAGCGGGGATTCAAGAGACCCAGTACTTC	CAWSILLAGIQETQYF
few	TRBV6-2/TRBV6-3	TRBJ2-1	TRBD2	TGTGCCAGCAGCCTCAGACCAAGCGGGAGGGGCTACAATGAGCAGTTCTTC	CASSLRPSGRGYNEQFF
.	TRBV7-2	TRBJ2-5	TRBD1	TGTGCCAGCAGCTCTGACAGGGGTGGGGAGACCCAGTACTTC	CASSSDRGGETQYF
few	TRBV3-1/TRBV3-2	TRBJ2-7	.	TGTGCCAGCAGCCAGGGCCAGTACGAGCAGTACTTC	CASSQGQYEQYF
.	TRBV5-1	TRBJ2-7	.	TGCGCCAGCAGCTTGTCCGGGATGGAGCAGTCCGGGCAGTACTTC	CASSLSGMEQSGQYF
.	TRBV18	TRBJ1-6	.	TGTGCCAGCTCAGACTCGGTCCTCAATTCACCCCTCCACTTT	CASSDSVLNSPLHF
.	TRBV3-1/TRBV3-2	TRBJ2-1	.	TGTGCCAGCAGCCAAGGAGGGGGAGAGCAGTTCTTC	CASSQGGGEQFF
.	TRBV2	TRBJ2-7	.	TGTGCCAGCAGCCTAGAGGCAGGGTCCTACGAGCAGTACTTC	CASSLEAGSYEQYF
.	TRBV18	TRBJ1-1	.	TGTGCCAGCTCACCGCAGGAATTTACAGGGACCGGGACTGAAGCTTTCTTT	CASSPQEFTGTGTEAFF
.	TRBV19	TRBJ2-3	TRBD2	TGTGCCAGTAGTCCGGGACTAGCCACAGATACGCAGTATTTT	CASSPGLATDTQYF
.	TRBV20-1	TRBJ2-7	.	TGCAGTGCTAGGGCCACGGGCGAGCAGTACTTC	CSARATGEQYF
.	TRBV20-1	TRBJ2-1	TRBD2	TGCAGTGCTAGTGCCAGCGGGAATGGGAATGAGCAGTTCTTC	CSASASGNGNEQFF
.	TRBV6-6	TRBJ2-1	.	TGTGCCGTGGCGGCGGAGCGGTCCTACAATGAGCAGTTCTTC	CAVAAERSYNEQFF
.	TRBV11-1	TRBJ2-3	TRBD2	TGTGCCAGCAGCCTAGCGGGAGTCGCAGATACGCAGTATTTT	CASSLAGVADTQYF
.	TRBV7-3	TRBJ1-1	.	TGTGCCAGCAGCTCGGGTGATCCCGGGTTTAGTGGAGCTTTCTTT	CASSSGDPGFSGAFF
few	TRBV12-3/TRBV12-4	TRBJ2-3	.	TGTGCCAGCAGCATGAGTGTCGGAGATACGCAGTATTTT	CASSMSVGDTQYF
.	TRBV6-1	TRBJ1-6	.	TGTGCCAGCAGTGACAGGGGATCCTATAATTCACCCCTCCACTTT	CASSDRGSYNSPLHF